Only a few counts were recorded for the clone carrying this T cell receptor (beta chain). The antigen remains undetermined. V lost 6 bases and J 2 bases, leaving 12 bases between the germline ends. The CDR3 covers 13 residues. The V gene's germline CDR1 is SGHRS and CDR2 YFSETQ. RNA transcripts yielded amplified TCR beta CDR3 regions. After a first-round RT-PCR with HTBI primers, a second-round multiplex PCR was run. TCRdb called the multiplex PCR reads again in MiXCR, with one record for every CDR3 protein. The table has around 1.1 million distinct CDR3 sequences, about 38% seen once. This record belongs to a study of Graves' ophthalmopathy and Graves' hyperthyroidism. Notes on the study in general: As the model predicted ophthalmopathy progression, it achieved a sensitivity of 55% to 71% and a specificity of roughly 73%.

V and J are TRBV5-1 and TRBJ2-7; D is possibly TRBD2 (6 bases). The receptor was derived from an adult man with Graves' hyperthyroidism. Sequences were obtained from peripheral blood or thyroid tissue (not recorded which). CDR3 residues: CASTQTGAYEQYF. The CDR3 DNA reads as TGCGCCAGCACCCAGACGGGGGCCTACGAGCAGTACTTC. Filled out from reference TRBV5-1 and TRBJ2-7, the complete variable domain reads KAGVTQTPRYLIKTRGQQVTLSCSPISGHRSVSWYQQTPGQGLQFLFEYFSETQRNKGNFPGRFSGRQFSNSRSEMNVSTLELGDSALYLCASTQTGAYEQYFGPGTRLTVT.